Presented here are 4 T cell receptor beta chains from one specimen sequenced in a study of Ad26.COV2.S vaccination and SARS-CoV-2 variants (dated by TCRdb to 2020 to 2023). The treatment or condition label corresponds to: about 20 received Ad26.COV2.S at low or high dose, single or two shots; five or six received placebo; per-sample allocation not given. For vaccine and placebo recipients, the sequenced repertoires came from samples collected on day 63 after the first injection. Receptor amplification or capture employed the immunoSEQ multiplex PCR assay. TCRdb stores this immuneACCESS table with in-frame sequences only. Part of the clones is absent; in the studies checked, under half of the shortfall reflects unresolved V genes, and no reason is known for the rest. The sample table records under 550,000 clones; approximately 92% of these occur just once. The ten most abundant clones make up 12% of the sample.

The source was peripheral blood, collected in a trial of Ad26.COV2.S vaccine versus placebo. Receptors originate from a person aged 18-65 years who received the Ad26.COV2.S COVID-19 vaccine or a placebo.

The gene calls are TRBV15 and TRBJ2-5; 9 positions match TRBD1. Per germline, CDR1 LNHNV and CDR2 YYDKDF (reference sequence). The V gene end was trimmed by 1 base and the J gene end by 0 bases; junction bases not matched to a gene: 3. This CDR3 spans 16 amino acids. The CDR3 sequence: CATSRGDRGNQETQYF. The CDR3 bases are TGTGCCACCAGCAGAGGTGACAGGGGGAACCAAGAGACCCAGTACTTC.

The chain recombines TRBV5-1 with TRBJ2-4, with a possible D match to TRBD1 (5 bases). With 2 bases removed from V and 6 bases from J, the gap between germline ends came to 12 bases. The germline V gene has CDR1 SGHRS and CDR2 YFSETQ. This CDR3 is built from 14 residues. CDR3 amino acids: CASSFGQGGNIQYF. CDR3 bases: TGCGCCAGCAGCTTCGGTCAGGGCGGAAACATTCAGTACTTC.

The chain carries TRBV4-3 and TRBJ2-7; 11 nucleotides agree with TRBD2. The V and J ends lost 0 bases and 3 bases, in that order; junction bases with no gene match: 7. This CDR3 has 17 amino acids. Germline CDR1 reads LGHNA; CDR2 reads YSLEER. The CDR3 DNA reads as TGCGCCAGCAGCCAAGATATTCCCGGGACTAGCGGCTACGAGCAGTACTTC. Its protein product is CASSQDIPGTSGYEQYF.

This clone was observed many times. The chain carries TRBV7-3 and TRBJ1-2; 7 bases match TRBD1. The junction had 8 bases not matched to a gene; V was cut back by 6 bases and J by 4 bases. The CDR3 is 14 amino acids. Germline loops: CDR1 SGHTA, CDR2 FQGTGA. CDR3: CASRQYRGPYGYTF. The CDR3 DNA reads TGTGCCAGCAGGCAGTACAGGGGCCCCTATGGCTACACCTTC.